This TCR beta chain stems from a study of patients and donors after allogeneic stem cell transplantation. This CDR3 comprises 14 residues. The V gene's germline CDR1 is ENHRY and CDR2 SYGVKD. V lost 6 bases and J lost 2, with 13 bases in between. This clonotype was observed a few times. TCRdb itself ran the RT-PCR reads through MiXCR, one entry per CDR3 protein. The sample carries 200,000 to 250,000 distinct CDR3 sequences, roughly an eighth recorded once. This clonotype was sampled from a human donor who was either an allogeneic HSCT recipient or a stem cell or donor lymphocyte infusion donor (not recorded which). It is not recorded whose cells these are; they may come from a transplant donor. The sequencing sample was made of blood, either unsorted or a sorted T cell fraction (not recorded which). V gene TRBV10-3 combines with J gene TRBJ1-1; D remains ambiguous. CDR3 coding DNA: TGTGCCATCAGCGGGCCGGGGTATAACACTGAAGCTTTCTTT. Residues: CAISGPGYNTEAFF.